The 8 T cell receptor beta chains presented below share a single source sample, sequenced in a study of blood T cells in healthy people across ages (dated by TCRdb to the mid-2010s). The library was made by 5' RACE. TCRdb lists the instrument as Illumina HiSeq 2500. A second PCR of 7 to 11 cycles was performed with a sample-barcoded 5' primer and a J-beta primer mix. TCRdb reanalyzed the raw reads on its own, using fastp at Q25 for trimming and MiXCR for clone calling, and kept in-frame beta chains. Rows matching on CDR3 protein sequence are summarized as one entry with the most common DNA and genes. The table for this sample lists approximately 800,000 distinct CDR3 sequences; roughly 50% of them were counted only once. The ten largest account for approximately 40% of the sample. The specimen was blood. The receptors originated from a man aged 80 or over in good health.

The chain links TRBV7-2 to TRBJ1-2, with D tentatively TRBD1 (5 bases). V was pared by 5 bases and J by 7 bases, with 11 bases between. CDR3 size: 12 residues. Looked up from germline, CDR1 is SGHTA and CDR2 is FQGNSA. CDR3 bases: TGTGCCAGCAGCGCAATCGGGGGTGGCTACACCTTC. Its translation is CASSAIGGGYTF.

V and J are TRBV29-1 and TRBJ1-5; 9 nucleotides agree with TRBD1. CDR1 and CDR2 from the germline V gene are SQVTM and ANQGSEA. The V segment lost 7 bases and the J segment 3 bases; nucleotides outside the gene matches: 4. The CDR3 spans 13 residues. The CDR3 sequence: CSAGDRVNQPQHF. The DNA for the CDR3 is TGCAGCGCCGGGGACAGGGTCAATCAGCCCCAGCATTTT.

The chain joins TRBV5-1 to TRBJ2-5; the D gene is possibly TRBD1 (6 bases). Trimming removed 4 bases from V and 4 bases from J, with 20 bases in between. The CDR3 is 16 residues long. CDR1 is SGHRS and CDR2 is YFSETQ in the germline V gene. CDR3 in amino acids: CASSARITGIGETQYF. Written as DNA, the CDR3 is TGCGCCAGCAGCGCTAGGATTACAGGGATCGGAGAGACCCAGTACTTC. Full variable domain (rest looked up from reference TRBV5-1 and TRBJ2-5): KAGVTQTPRYLIKTRGQQVTLSCSPISGHRSVSWYQQTPGQGLQFLFEYFSETQRNKGNFPGRFSGRQFSNSRSEMNVSTLELGDSALYLCASSARITGIGETQYFGPGTRLLVL.

This chain links TRBV5-1 with TRBJ2-1; D is ambiguous. The J call may not be correct, given that the DNA end is closer to TRBJ2-7. Looked up from germline, CDR1 is SGHRS and CDR2 is YFSETQ. This CDR3 region has 16 residues. CDR3: CASSPSEASSYNEQYF. CDR3 coding DNA: TGCGCCAGCAGCCCCTCCGAGGCAAGCTCCTACAATGAGCAGTACTTC.

The chain joins TRBV2 to TRBJ2-3; TRBD1 might be the D (5 bases). Germline values: CDR1 SNHLY, CDR2 FYNNEI. This CDR3 has 15 residues. V dropped 1 base and J dropped 1 base, with 9 bases sitting between them. Here the CDR3 DNA reads TGTGCCAGCAGTGAAGAGTGGGGCCGCACAGATACGCAGTATTTT. Translation: CASSEEWGRTDTQYF.

The chain couples TRBV9 to TRBJ2-1; TRBD2 agrees at 8 bases. V gave up 4 bases and J gave up 6 bases; unmatched junction bases: 9. Germline V CDR1 and CDR2: SGDLS, YYNGEE. The CDR3 has 15 amino acids. DNA of the CDR3: TGTGCCAGCAGCTCGGGGGGGGGACGGATCAATGAGCAGTTCTTC. Translating gives CASSSGGGRINEQFF.

The genes are TRBV29-1 and TRBJ2-5; D is unclear. The length of the CDR3 is 13 residues. Trimming stripped 3 bases from V and 7 bases from J, with 15 bases between. Germline V gene lookup returns CDR1 SQVTM and CDR2 ANQGSEA. The CDR3: CSVDFTVSLTQYF. CDR3 coding DNA: TGCAGCGTTGACTTTACAGTCTCCTTGACCCAGTACTTC.

This clonotype was counted a single time. The CDR3 reads CASSFQFLNEQYF. The CDR3 nucleotides read TGTGCCAGCAGCTTTCAATTTCTGAACGAGCAGTACTTC. V gene TRBV11-3 combines with J gene TRBJ2-4; D unresolved. Near its end, the DNA agrees better with TRBJ2-7, so the J call may be wrong. The CDR3 has 13 residues. The germline CDR1 and CDR2 sequences are SGHNT and YENEEA.